Each of the 11 T cell receptor beta chains below was sequenced from the same sample in a study of regulatory T cells in long-lasting Graves disease. Time point in this sample: newly diagnosed GD, antithyroid drugs for less than 3 months. RNA from PBMCs was the source of the TCR library. Building of the TCR beta libraries involved iRepertoire HTBI primers and Arm-PCR of CDR3 regions. MiXCR, applied by TCRdb to the multiplex PCR reads, yields one record per CDR3 protein. The sample carries hundreds of thousands of distinct CDR3 sequences, around 16% recorded once. These same records also appear under a second study, on T cells in Graves' hyperthyroidism and ophthalmopathy.

The material sequenced was peripheral blood mononuclear cells (PBMCs), taken at new diagnosis, from a patient treated with antithyroid drugs. The receptors come from a man aged 18 to 35 with Graves disease.

This clonotype was recorded a few times. The V gene is TRBV5-1, the J gene TRBJ1-2, with 8 bases aligning to TRBD1. The CDR3 length is 14 residues. The germline gives CDR1 SGHRS, CDR2 YFSETQ. With 2 bases clipped from V and 7 bases from J, the junction kept 7 bases outside the gene matches. Here the CDR3 DNA reads TGCGCCAGCAGCTTTGGACAGGGTAACGGTGGCTACACCTTC. Encoded protein: CASSFGQGNGGYTF.

This clonotype was detected many times. V usage is TRBV7-8 and J usage is TRBJ1-1; D call uncertain. The V gene's germline CDR1 is SGHVS and CDR2 FQNEAQ. This CDR3 has 14 residues. The ends were cut back, 1 base at V and 2 bases at J, with 8 bases in the middle. The CDR3 bases are TGTGCCAGCAGCTTAGGTGCAGGTAACACTGAAGCTTTCTTT. This translates into CASSLGAGNTEAFF.

The table lists this clonotype with many counts. This chain connects TRBV28 to TRBJ1-5; D gene uncertain. V lost 2 bases and J 6 bases, leaving 11 bases between the germline ends. Germline V gene data show CDR1 as MDHEN and CDR2 as SYDVKM. The CDR3 sequence is 14 residues long. In nucleotides, the CDR3 is TGTGCCAGCAGTTTAGTCAGCGGTTCTCAGCCCCAGCATTTT. It specifies CASSLVSGSQPQHF.

The genes are TRBV18 and TRBJ2-7, with 9 positions matching TRBD1. V was clipped by 5 bases and J by 5 bases; unmatched bases: 10. The germline V gene encodes CDR1 KGHSH and CDR2 LQKENI. CDR3 length: 15 amino acids. CDR3 DNA: TGTGCCAGCTCATCCCCCCCGACAGGGGGTGACGAGCAGTACTTC. Translated: CASSSPPTGGDEQYF.

Many counts were recorded for this clonotype. The chain is built from TRBV20-1 and TRBJ2-3, with D perhaps being TRBD1 or TRBD2 (5 bases each). The CDR3 covers 15 residues. CDR1 is DFQATT and CDR2 is SNEGSKA in the germline V gene (reference sequence). V dropped 1 base and J dropped 0 bases, with 11 bases sitting between them. CDR3 sequence: CSARGRWDSTDTQYF. The CDR3 coding sequence is TGCAGTGCTAGAGGCCGCTGGGACAGCACAGATACGCAGTATTTT.

The J gene is TRBJ1-4, the V gene TRBV7-8, with D maybe TRBD1 (6 bases). The V and J ends lost 6 bases and 7 bases respectively, with 12 bases between them. The CDR3 consists of 13 residues. Germline values: CDR1 SGHVS, CDR2 FQNEAQ. The CDR3 is CASSMGHGEKLFF. The DNA of the CDR3 is TGTGCCAGCAGTATGGGACACGGTGAAAAACTGTTTTTT.

Ten or more counts support this clonotype. The rearrangement uses TRBV3-1 and TRBJ2-7; 7 bases fit TRBD1. The ends lost 3 bases at V and 5 bases at J; junction bases unmatched: 7. The CDR3 consists of 14 residues. CDR1 and CDR2 (germline): LGHDT, YNNKEL (reference sequence). CDR3 nucleotides: TGTGCCAGCAGCCAGTTTCAGACAGGGCACGAGCAGTACTTC. Translation gives CASSQFQTGHEQYF.

This clonotype was detected ten times or more. The gene calls are TRBV20-1 and TRBJ2-3, with 9 bases lining up with TRBD1. CDR3 length: 16 amino acids. CDR1 and CDR2 (germline): DFQATT, SNEGSKA (reference sequence). V trimming: 4 bases; J trimming: 0 bases; junction bases outside the gene matches: 8. Written as DNA, the CDR3 is TGCAGTGCTAACCCGACAGGGGGAGTTAGCACAGATACGCAGTATTTT. It codes for CSANPTGGVSTDTQYF.

This clonotype was counted only a few times. Being one base from a much bigger clone, this may be a read error. The V gene is TRBV28, the J gene TRBJ1-1; possibly TRBD1 for D (6 bases). CDR3 length: 11 amino acids. The germline V and J ends were trimmed by 7 bases and 8 bases, with 11 bases remaining between them. Germline CDR1 reads MDHEN; CDR2 reads SYDVKM. The CDR3 protein is CASNSGTEAFF. The DNA for the CDR3 is TGTGCCAGCAATTCCGGGACAGAAGCTTTCTTT.

The table lists this clonotype with many counts. J is TRBJ2-2 and V is TRBV27; 10 nucleotides agree with TRBD2. V was pared by 3 bases and J by 9 bases, with 10 bases of the junction left unmatched. This CDR3 has 16 amino acids. From germline, CDR1 is MNHEY and CDR2 SMNVEV (reference sequence). Here the CDR3 DNA reads TGTGCCAGCAGTTTTATTAGCGGGAGGCCTCTCTGGGAGCTGTTTTTT. Protein: CASSFISGRPLWELFF.

The J gene is TRBJ2-7, the V gene TRBV28; the D is unclear. Trimming took 2 bases from V and 6 from J, leaving 11 bases between them. Looked up from germline, CDR1 is MDHEN and CDR2 is SYDVKM. The CDR3 has 13 amino acids. The CDR3 protein is CASSLGWVSEQYF. The CDR3 coding sequence is TGTGCCAGCAGTTTAGGTTGGGTCTCCGAGCAGTACTTC.